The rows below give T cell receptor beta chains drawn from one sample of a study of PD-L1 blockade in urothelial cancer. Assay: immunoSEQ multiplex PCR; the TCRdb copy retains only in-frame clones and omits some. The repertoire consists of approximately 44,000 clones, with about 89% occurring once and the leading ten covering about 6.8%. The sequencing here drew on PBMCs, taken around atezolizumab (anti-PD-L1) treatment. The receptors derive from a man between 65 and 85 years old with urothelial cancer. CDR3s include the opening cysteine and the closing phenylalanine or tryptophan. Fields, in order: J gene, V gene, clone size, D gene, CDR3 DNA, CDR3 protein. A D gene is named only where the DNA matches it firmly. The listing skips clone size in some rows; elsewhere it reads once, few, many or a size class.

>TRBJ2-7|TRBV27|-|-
TGTGCCAGCAGGCCGACAGCAAAGGTCGCCTACGAGCAGTACTTC
CASRPTAKVAYEQYF
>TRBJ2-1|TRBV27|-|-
TGTGCCAGCTCAAAGCAGGCCCTGGGCAATGAGCAGTTCTTC
CASSKQALGNEQFF
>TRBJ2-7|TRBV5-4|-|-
TGTGCCAGCAAGGAGCAGGGGGGCCTGAGCTCCTACGAGCAGTACTTC
CASKEQGGLSSYEQYF
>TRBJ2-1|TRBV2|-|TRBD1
TGTGCCAGCAGCACACAGGGGGGCCCCTACAATGAGCAGTTCTTC
CASSTQGGPYNEQFF
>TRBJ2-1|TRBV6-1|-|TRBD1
TGTGCCAGCAGCCAGTCCGGGACAGGGGTGAATGAGCAGTTCTTC
CASSQSGTGVNEQFF
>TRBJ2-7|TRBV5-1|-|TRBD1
TGCGCCAGCAGTCAGACAGGGTGGGAGACCGAGCAGTACTTC
CASSQTGWETEQYF
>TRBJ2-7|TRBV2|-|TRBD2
TGTGCCAGCAGGGAAAGCGGGAGTGGGTTGTACGAGCAGTACTTC
CASRESGSGLYEQYF
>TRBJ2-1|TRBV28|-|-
TGTGCCAGCAGTTGGCCGGGTAGAGATGAGCAGTTCTTC
CASSWPGRDEQFF
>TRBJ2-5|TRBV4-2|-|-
TGTGCCAGCAGCCAAGATCGCGGGAAGGAGACCCAGTACTTC
CASSQDRGKETQYF
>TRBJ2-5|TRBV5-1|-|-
TGCGCCAGCAGCCCCAGGGGAGTTAGCTACCAAGAGACCCAGTACTTC
CASSPRGVSYQETQYF
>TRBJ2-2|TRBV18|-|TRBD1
TGTGCCAGCTCACCACCGGTCACAGGGGGGTCCGGGGAGCTGTTTTTT
CASSPPVTGGSGELFF
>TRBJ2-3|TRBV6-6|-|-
TGTGCCAGCAGGGATGTAGGAGGCACAGATACGCAGTATTTT
CASRDVGGTDTQYF
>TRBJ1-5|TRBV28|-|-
TGTGCCAGCAGTTTCCCTGACAGGCGCCCTAGCAATCAGCCCCAGCATTTT
CASSFPDRRPSNQPQHF
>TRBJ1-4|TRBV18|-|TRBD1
TGTGCCAGCTCACCCAACAGGGGAGTTGGTGAAAAACTGTTTTTT
CASSPNRGVGEKLFF
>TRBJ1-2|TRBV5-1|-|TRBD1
TGCGCCAGCAGCTTGAACTCCGGGACAGGGGACCGCTATGGCTACACCTTC
CASSLNSGTGDRYGYTF
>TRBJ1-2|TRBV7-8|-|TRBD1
TGTGCCAGCAGCTTATTGGGACAGGGTGGTGGCTACACCTTC
CASSLLGQGGGYTF
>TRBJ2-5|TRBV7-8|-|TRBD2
TGTGCCAGCAGGATCTTGGGACTAGCGGGGCCAAACGTAGGGACCCAGTACTTC
CASRILGLAGPNVGTQYF
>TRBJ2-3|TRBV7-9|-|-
TGTGCCAGCAGCTTATCAGCAGGGGCTAGGACAGATACGCAGTATTTT
CASSLSAGARTDTQYF
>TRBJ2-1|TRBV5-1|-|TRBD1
TGCGCCAGCAGCTTGCGACAGGGGGCGGTTGAGCAGTTCTTC
CASSLRQGAVEQFF
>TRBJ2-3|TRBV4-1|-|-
TGCGCCAGCGCCGACAGATTCACAGATACGCAGTATTTT
CASADRFTDTQYF
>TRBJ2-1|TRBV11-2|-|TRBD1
TGTGCCAGCAGCTTCCGGGACAGCGTCTACAATGAGCAGTTCTTC
CASSFRDSVYNEQFF
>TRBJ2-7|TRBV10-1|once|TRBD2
TGCGCCAGCAGCCCCGGGACTAGCGGGAGTTACGAGCAGTACTTC
CASSPGTSGSYEQYF
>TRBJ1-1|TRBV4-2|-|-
TGTGCCAGCAGCCAAGATCACGGGGGGGGAGGGTATCTCACTGAAGCTTTCTTT
CASSQDHGGGGYLTEAFF
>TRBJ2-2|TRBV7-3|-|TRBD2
TGTGCCAGCAGCCCTGGGTGGACTAGCGGAAGAGGGACCGGGGAGCTGTTTTTT
CASSPGWTSGRGTGELFF
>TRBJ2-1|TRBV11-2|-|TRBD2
TGTGCCAGCACCCTTGGGGTAGCGGGACCTCAAATCCATGAGCAGTTCTTC
CASTLGVAGPQIHEQFF
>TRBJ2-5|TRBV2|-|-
TGTGCCAGCAGTGAACAGAGGGCTCGCGAGACCCAGTACTTC
CASSEQRARETQYF
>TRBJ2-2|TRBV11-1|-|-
TGTGCCAGCAGCTTATCCGGGAGCGGTGGCGGGGAGCTGTTTTTT
CASSLSGSGGGELFF
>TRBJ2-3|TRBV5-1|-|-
TGCGCCAGCAGCTTGTTCGCAGATACGCAGTATTTT
CASSLFADTQYF
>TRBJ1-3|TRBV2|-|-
TGTGCCAGCAGTCGAGGTGGGAGGGAAACTGGAAACACCATATATTTT
CASSRGGRETGNTIYF
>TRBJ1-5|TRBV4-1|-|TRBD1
TGCGCCAGCAGCCAAGGACAGGGGATGGCCCAGCCCCAGCATTTT
CASSQGQGMAQPQHF
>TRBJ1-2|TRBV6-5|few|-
TGTGCCAGCAGTTACTCGAATCTAGAAGGCTACACCTTC
CASSYSNLEGYTF
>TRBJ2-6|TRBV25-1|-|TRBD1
TGTGCCAGCAGTTCCTCGACAGGGGCCGACTCTGGGGCCAACGTCCTGACTTTC
CASSSSTGADSGANVLTF
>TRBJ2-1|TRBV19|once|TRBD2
TGTGCCAGTAGTATACGGACTAGCGGGAGGGTCCTTCATGAGCAGTTCTTC
CASSIRTSGRVLHEQFF
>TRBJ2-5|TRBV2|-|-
TGTGCCAGCAGTGAAAGCAGGGGACGGAGCGAGACCCAGTACTTC
CASSESRGRSETQYF
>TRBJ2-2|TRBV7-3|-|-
TGTGCCAGCAGCCCATCGGGTGGCGGGGAGCTGTTTTTT
CASSPSGGGELFF
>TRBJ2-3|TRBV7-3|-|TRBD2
TGTGCCAGCAGCTCGGGACTAGCGGGAGTTTTAGATACGCAGTATTTT
CASSSGLAGVLDTQYF
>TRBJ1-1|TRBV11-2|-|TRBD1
TGTGCCAGCAGCTTGGGACAGGGGGCAATGAACACTGAAGCTTTCTTT
CASSLGQGAMNTEAFF
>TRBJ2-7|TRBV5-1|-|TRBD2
TGCGCCAGCAGCCCGGAGCTCGGGGGGGAGCAGTACTTC
CASSPELGGEQYF
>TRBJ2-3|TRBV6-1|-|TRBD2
TGTGCCAGCAGTGAACAAAGGACTAGCGGGAGCCTAGCAGATACGCAGTATTTT
CASSEQRTSGSLADTQYF
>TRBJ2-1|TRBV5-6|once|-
TGTGCCAGCAGCTTGGCTGGCGGCACCCTCAATGAGCAGTTCTTC
CASSLAGGTLNEQFF
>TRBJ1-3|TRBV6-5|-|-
TGTGCCAGCAGTTACGTCAGGGGAGCTGGAAACACCATATATTTT
CASSYVRGAGNTIYF
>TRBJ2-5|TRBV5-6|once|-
TGTGCCAGCAGCTTGGGACAGAACCGAGGAGAGACCCAGTACTTC
CASSLGQNRGETQYF
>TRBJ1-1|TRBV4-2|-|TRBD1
TGTGCCAGCAGCCAGGGGGTTAGGGGGCTAGGAGCTTTCTTT
CASSQGVRGLGAFF
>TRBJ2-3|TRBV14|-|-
TGTGCCAGCAGCCACGAGCGGTTGAGCACAGATACGCAGTATTTT
CASSHERLSTDTQYF
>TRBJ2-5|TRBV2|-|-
TGTGCCAGCAGCGGAGGGGACAGCCAAGAGACCCAGTACTTC
CASSGGDSQETQYF
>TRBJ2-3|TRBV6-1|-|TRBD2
TGTGCCAGCAGTGACCCTAGCGGGAGTGGAACAGATACGCAGTATTTT
CASSDPSGSGTDTQYF
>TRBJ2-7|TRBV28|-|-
TGTGCCAGCAGTTTAAGGCGCCAGGGTCTATGGACCTACGAGCAGTACTTC
CASSLRRQGLWTYEQYF
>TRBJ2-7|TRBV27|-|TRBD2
TGTGCCAGCAGCCTAGCGGGAGAAGGCTACGAGCAGTACTTC
CASSLAGEGYEQYF
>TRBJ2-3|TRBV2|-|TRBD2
TGTGCCAGCATGGAGCGGGGAGTCTCAGATACGCAGTATTTT
CASMERGVSDTQYF
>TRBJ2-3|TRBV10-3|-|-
TGTGCCATCAGTGAAGGCGGGACCAGCACAGATACGCAGTATTTT
CAISEGGTSTDTQYF
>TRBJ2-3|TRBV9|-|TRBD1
TGTGCCAGCAGCTTCGGACAGGGGACAGATACGCAGTATTTT
CASSFGQGTDTQYF
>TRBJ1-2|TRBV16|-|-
TGTGCCAGCAGCCGAGACAATAACTATGGCTACACCTTC
CASSRDNNYGYTF